This is a list of T cell receptor beta chains from one sample in a study of T-cell memory formation after mild COVID-19. TCRdb independently ran MiXCR on the 5' RACE reads; one entry per CDR3 protein. The table records about 190,000 distinct CDR3 sequences, around 20% of them present only once. Sequencing was done on a sample of PBMCs or a T cell subset sorted from them (not recorded which). Receptors originate from an adult woman who had mild COVID-19 (a few samples of this study predate the infection). Cell type and time point are not known. Both conserved end residues are part of each CDR3. Each record gives: J gene, clone size, D gene, CDR3 length, V gene, CDR3 protein, CDR3 DNA. A D gene is named only where the DNA matches it firmly. The size field is filled for only some rows; it gives once, few, many or a size class.

TRBJ1-6	few	-	16	TRBV20-1	CSARAGRETYNSPLHF	TGCAGTGCTAGAGCGGGGAGGGAAACCTATAATTCACCCCTCCACTTT
TRBJ1-5	-	-	14	TRBV9	CASSPGGANQPQHF	TGTGCCAGCAGCCCCGGAGGCGCGAATCAGCCCCAGCATTTT
TRBJ2-5	many	TRBD1	15	TRBV5-5	CASSRQGGWGETQYF	TGTGCCAGCAGCCGGCAAGGGGGCTGGGGAGAGACCCAGTACTTC
TRBJ2-7	-	TRBD2	13	TRBV5-1	CASSRGGRGEQYF	TGCGCCAGCAGCCGGGGAGGGAGGGGCGAGCAGTACTTC
TRBJ1-1	-	-	13	TRBV11-2	CASSSLGRGEAFF	TGTGCCAGCAGCTCGCTTGGAAGGGGAGAAGCTTTCTTT
TRBJ2-2	-	-	14	TRBV20-1	CSASRTPRWGELFF	TGCAGTGCTAGTAGGACTCCCAGATGGGGGGAGCTGTTTTTT
TRBJ1-6	few	-	12	TRBV12-3/TRBV12-4	CASSFYNSPLHF	TGTGCCAGCAGTTTCTATAATTCACCCCTCCACTTT
TRBJ1-1	-	-	15	TRBV5-1	CASSLGGSLNTEAFF	TGCGCCAGCAGCTTGGGGGGCAGTCTGAACACTGAAGCTTTCTTT
TRBJ1-1	-	-	14	TRBV3-1	CASSHVRMNTEAFF	TGTGCCAGCAGCCACGTCAGAATGAACACTGAAGCTTTCTTT
TRBJ2-1	-	TRBD2	16	TRBV12-3/TRBV12-4	CASRRPGTSAYNEQFF	TGTGCCAGCAGAAGGCCCGGGACTAGCGCCTACAATGAGCAGTTCTTC
TRBJ2-1	few	-	18	TRBV11-2	CASSLARGMRIAYNEQFF	TGTGCCAGCAGCTTAGCTCGAGGAATGAGGATCGCCTACAATGAGCAGTTCTTC
TRBJ2-3	-	-	13	TRBV29-1	CSVGPASTDTQYF	TGCAGCGTTGGGCCCGCTAGCACAGATACGCAGTATTTT
TRBJ2-1	-	-	13	TRBV5-4	CASSNRRGGEQFF	TGTGCCAGCAGCAATCGAAGGGGCGGTGAGCAGTTCTTC
TRBJ1-2	-	TRBD1	14	TRBV30	CAWSENRGLRGYTF	TGTGCCTGGAGTGAGAACAGGGGGCTTCGGGGCTACACCTTC
TRBJ2-3	-	-	11	TRBV11-3	CASNGADTQYF	TGTGCCAGCAATGGGGCGGATACGCAGTATTTT
TRBJ2-3	few	TRBD2	15	TRBV5-5	CASSILAPSTDTQYF	TGTGCCAGCAGCATACTAGCGCCTAGCACAGATACGCAGTATTTT
TRBJ1-2	-	-	16	TRBV9	CASSVGGRHKDYGYTF	TGTGCCAGCAGCGTAGGCGGCCGACATAAGGACTATGGCTACACCTTC
TRBJ1-5	few	-	13	TRBV7-2	CASSLQNNQPQHF	TGTGCCAGCAGCTTACAGAACAATCAGCCCCAGCATTTT
TRBJ2-1	few	TRBD2	18	TRBV5-1	CASSLRLAGGPTYNEQFF	TGCGCCAGCAGCTTACGACTAGCGGGGGGCCCAACATACAATGAGCAGTTCTTC
TRBJ2-1	-	-	14	TRBV5-1	CASSSWGGGNEQFF	TGCGCCAGCAGTTCCTGGGGAGGGGGCAATGAGCAGTTCTTC
TRBJ2-3	few	TRBD2	15	TRBV7-2	CASSFGLASTDTQYF	TGTGCCAGCAGCTTCGGACTAGCGAGCACAGATACGCAGTATTTT
TRBJ1-4	-	TRBD1	14	TRBV6-5	CASSYLGGGEKLFF	TGTGCCAGCAGTTACTTGGGAGGGGGCGAAAAACTGTTTTTT
TRBJ1-6	-	-	12	TRBV7-9	CASGLGPSPLHF	TGTGCCAGCGGCCTCGGGCCTTCACCCCTCCACTTT
TRBJ1-3	few	TRBD1	15	TRBV7-9	CASSLVRGQGNTIYF	TGTGCCAGCAGCTTGGTCAGGGGGCAAGGAAACACCATATATTTT
TRBJ1-4	many	TRBD1	13	TRBV7-9	CASSFQGAEKLFF	TGTGCCAGCAGCTTTCAGGGGGCCGAAAAACTGTTTTTT
TRBJ1-5	-	TRBD1	15	TRBV6-2/TRBV6-3	CASSYRDRASQPQHF	TGTGCCAGCAGTTACAGGGACAGGGCGAGTCAGCCCCAGCATTTT
TRBJ2-2	-	-	14	TRBV24-1	CATSGQGRTGELFF	TGTGCCACCAGTGGCCAGGGACGAACCGGGGAGCTGTTTTTT